The clone carrying this TCR beta chain was found a few times. This sample was taken from a study of early T cells in non-severe SARS-CoV-2 infection. The TCR library protocol attached unique molecular identifiers to the individual cDNA molecules. TCRdb redid the calling of the 5' RACE reads with MiXCR, one entry per CDR3 protein. The sample carries about 100,000 distinct CDR3 sequences, over 8.5% recorded once. The V end was cut by 1 base, the J end by 0 bases, with 12 bases between. CDR1 SGHTA and CDR2 FQGNSA come from the germline V gene. CDR3 length: 16 residues. Source material: whole blood. The sequence derives from an adult who was a healthcare worker with PCR-confirmed SARS-CoV-2 infection or an uninfected control (not recorded which). V and J are TRBV7-2 and TRBJ1-1; D unclear. The CDR3 sequence: CASSLEGLLMNTEAFF. The DNA of the CDR3 is TGTGCCAGCAGCTTAGAAGGGCTTCTTATGAACACTGAAGCTTTCTTT.